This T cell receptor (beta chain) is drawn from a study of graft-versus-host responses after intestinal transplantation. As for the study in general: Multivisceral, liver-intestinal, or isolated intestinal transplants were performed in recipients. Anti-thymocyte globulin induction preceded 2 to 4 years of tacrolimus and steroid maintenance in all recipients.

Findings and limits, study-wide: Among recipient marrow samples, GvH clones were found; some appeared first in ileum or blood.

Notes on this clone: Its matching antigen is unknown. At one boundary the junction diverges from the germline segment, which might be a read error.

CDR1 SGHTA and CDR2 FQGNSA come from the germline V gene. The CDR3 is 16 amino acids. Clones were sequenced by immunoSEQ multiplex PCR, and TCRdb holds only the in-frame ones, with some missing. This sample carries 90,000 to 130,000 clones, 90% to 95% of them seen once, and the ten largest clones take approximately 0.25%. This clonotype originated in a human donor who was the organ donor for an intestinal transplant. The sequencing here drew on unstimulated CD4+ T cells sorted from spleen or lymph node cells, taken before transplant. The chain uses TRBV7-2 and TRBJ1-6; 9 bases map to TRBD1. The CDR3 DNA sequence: TGCGCCAGCAGCTTAGCGTCGACAGGGGGGTCTTCACCCCTCCACTTT. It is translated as CASSLASTGGSSPLHF.